This T cell receptor beta chain was obtained from a study of blood T cell repertoires in COVID-19. The wider study: Samples came from the United States, Italy and Spain, spanning acute and convalescent COVID-19. Sample material is recorded as cDNA or gDNA derived from T cells, B-cell-depleted T cells, or PBMCs.

Trimming cost V 5 bases and J 1 base; bases outside gene matches: 6. CDR1 and CDR2 from the germline V gene are MDHEN and SYDVKM. The CDR3 loop spans 15 amino acids. How the authors handled the data: Amplified reference gene primers provided the basis for estimating nucleated cell counts. The method was immunoSEQ multiplex PCR; TCRdb's version includes in-frame clones alone and lacks a portion of them. The V and J calls and the clone size are those of that table, but D and trimming were determined from the DNA. Counted here are under 85,000 clones, 80% to 90% occurring once; the ten biggest clones make up around 5%.

This sequence originates from a man between 45 and 60 years old with active COVID-19. The chain joins TRBV28 to TRBJ2-3; 7 positions match TRBD2. Sequenced: peripheral blood. CDR3 sequence (DNA): TGTGCCAGCAGTCCCGGACTAGGGCGCACAGATACGCAGTATTTT. Translating gives CASSPGLGRTDTQYF.